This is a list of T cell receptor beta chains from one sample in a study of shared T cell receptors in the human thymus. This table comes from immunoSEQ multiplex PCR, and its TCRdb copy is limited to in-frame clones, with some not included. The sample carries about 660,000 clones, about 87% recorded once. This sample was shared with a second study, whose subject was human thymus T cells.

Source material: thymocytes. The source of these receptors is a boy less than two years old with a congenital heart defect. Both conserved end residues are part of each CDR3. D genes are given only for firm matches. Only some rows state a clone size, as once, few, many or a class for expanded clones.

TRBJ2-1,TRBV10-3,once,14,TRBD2,TGTGCCACACTGGGCGGGAGGCCCCACAATGAGCAGTTCTTC,CATLGGRPHNEQFF
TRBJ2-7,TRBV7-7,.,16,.,TGTGCTAGCAGCTTAGAAGACGGCAGGGTTCCCTACGAGCAGTACTTC,CASSLEDGRVPYEQYF
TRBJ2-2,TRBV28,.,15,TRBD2,TGTGCCAGCAGTTTCGCCCTAGCGGGCACCGGGGAGCTGTTTTTT,CASSFALAGTGELFF
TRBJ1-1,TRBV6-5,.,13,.,TGTGCCAGCAGTTACCCAGGGTCACCTGAAGCTTTCTTT,CASSYPGSPEAFF
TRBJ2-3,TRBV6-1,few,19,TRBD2,TGTGCCAGCAGTGAGCTTAGGCTAGCGGGAGAGAAAGGCACAGATACGCAGTATTTT,CASSELRLAGEKGTDTQYF
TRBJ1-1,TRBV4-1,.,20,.,TGCGCCAGCAGCCAAGAAGTGACCGGGACACAAAAACCCCTGAACACTGAAGCTTTCTTT,CASSQEVTGTQKPLNTEAFF
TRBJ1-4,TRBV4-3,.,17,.,TGCGCCAGCAGCCAAGATTCCTTCAGGGCAGGTAGTGAAAAACTGTTTTTT,CASSQDSFRAGSEKLFF
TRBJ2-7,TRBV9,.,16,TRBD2,TGTGCCAGCAGCGTAAATGGTAGCGGGAGAACCTACGAGCAGTACTTC,CASSVNGSGRTYEQYF
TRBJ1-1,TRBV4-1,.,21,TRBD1,TGCGCCAGCAGCCACCTAGCTACCAGCCGGGACAGGGGACAGAAGAACACTGAAGCTTTCTTT,CASSHLATSRDRGQKNTEAFF
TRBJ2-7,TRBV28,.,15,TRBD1,TGTGCCAGCAGTGCGCCGGGACAGGGACCCTACGAGCAGTACTTC,CASSAPGQGPYEQYF
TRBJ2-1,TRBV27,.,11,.,TGTGCCAGCACCTCTTCCAATGAGCAGTTCTTC,CASTSSNEQFF
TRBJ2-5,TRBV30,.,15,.,TGTGCCTGGAGTGTTAGCAGGGTAGGCCAAGAGACCCAGTACTTC,CAWSVSRVGQETQYF
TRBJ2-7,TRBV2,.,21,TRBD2,TGTGCCAGCAGTGCGTTGGATGGGAAAATAGCGGGAGCCAAGCCCCTCTACGAGCAGTACTTC,CASSALDGKIAGAKPLYEQYF
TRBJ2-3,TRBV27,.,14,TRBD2,TGTGCCAGCAGTTGCGGGGGTGTATCAGATACGCAGTATTTT,CASSCGGVSDTQYF
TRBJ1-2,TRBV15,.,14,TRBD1,TGTGCCACCAGCGTCCGGGACAGGGGCTATGGCTACACCTTC,CATSVRDRGYGYTF
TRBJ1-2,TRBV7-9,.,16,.,TGTGCCAGCAGCTTAAGCTCAGGGCGGCGGGGCTATGGCTACACCTTC,CASSLSSGRRGYGYTF
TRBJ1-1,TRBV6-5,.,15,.,TGTGCCAGCAGTTACTCGAGTGGGCTGAACACTGAAGCTTTCTTT,CASSYSSGLNTEAFF
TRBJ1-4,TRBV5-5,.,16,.,TGTGCCAGCAGCCCGGTCTACAGGGAGACTAATGAAAAACTGTTTTTT,CASSPVYRETNEKLFF
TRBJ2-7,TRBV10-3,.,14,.,TGTGCCATCAGTGATAATCGGGAGAACTACGAGCAGTACTTC,CAISDNRENYEQYF
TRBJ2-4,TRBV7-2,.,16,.,TGTGCCAGCAGCTTAGCGAACAGGGATGTCAAAAACATTCAGTACTTC,CASSLANRDVKNIQYF
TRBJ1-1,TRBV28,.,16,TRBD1,TGTGCCAGCAGTTTATGGGGGGACAGGGGGGATACTGAAGCTTTCTTT,CASSLWGDRGDTEAFF
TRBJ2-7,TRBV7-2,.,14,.,TGTGCCAGCAGCTTAGGGGGGCCCGCCTACGAGCAGTACTTC,CASSLGGPAYEQYF
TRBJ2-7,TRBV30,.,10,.,TGTGCCTGGAGTACTAACGAGCAGTACTTC,CAWSTNEQYF
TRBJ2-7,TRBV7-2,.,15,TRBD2,TGTGCCAGCAGCTCTAGCGGGGACAAAAACTACGAGCAGTACTTC,CASSSSGDKNYEQYF
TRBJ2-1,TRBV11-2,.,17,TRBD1,TGTGCCAGCAGCCCCCACCGGGGACAGGGGGCAGGCCATGAGCAGTTCTTC,CASSPHRGQGAGHEQFF
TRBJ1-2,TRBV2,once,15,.,TGTGCCAGCAGTGTGGTAGTTGTCGGTAACTATGGCTACACCTTC,CASSVVVVGNYGYTF
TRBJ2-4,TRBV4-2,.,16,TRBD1,TGTGCCAGCAGCCTGAGACAGGGGGGGGCCAAAAACATTCAGTACTTC,CASSLRQGGAKNIQYF
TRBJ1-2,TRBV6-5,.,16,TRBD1,TGTGCCAGCAGTTACACTACAGGGGGCGCTTCGTATGGCTACACCTTC,CASSYTTGGASYGYTF
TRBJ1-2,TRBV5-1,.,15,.,TGCGCCAGCAGCCCAACCCAGGACAGCTTGAATGGCTACACCTTC,CASSPTQDSLNGYTF
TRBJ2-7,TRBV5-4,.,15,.,TGTGCCAGCAGCTTATTCATAACAGGGTCCTACGAGCAGTACTTC,CASSLFITGSYEQYF
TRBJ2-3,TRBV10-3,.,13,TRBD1,TGTGCCATCAGTGGGACAGGTGGAGGTACGCAGTATTTT,CAISGTGGGTQYF
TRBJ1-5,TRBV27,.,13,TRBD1,TGTGCCAGCAGTGGGACAGGGCATCAGCCCCAGCATTTT,CASSGTGHQPQHF
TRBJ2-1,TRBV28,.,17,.,TGTGCCAGCAGTTTTTTCGGGGGGCGCGGGTGGCTAAATGAGCAGTTCTTC,CASSFFGGRGWLNEQFF
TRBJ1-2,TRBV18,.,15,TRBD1,TGTGCCAGCTCACCAGACAGGGGACTAAACTATGGCTACACCTTC,CASSPDRGLNYGYTF
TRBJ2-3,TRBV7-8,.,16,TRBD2,TGTGCCAGCAGCAGTACCGGACTAGCGGGGGTAGATACGCAGTATTTT,CASSSTGLAGVDTQYF
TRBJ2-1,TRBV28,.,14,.,TGTGCCAGCACAAGTCCCTCAAGGGGCAATGAGCAGTTCTTC,CASTSPSRGNEQFF
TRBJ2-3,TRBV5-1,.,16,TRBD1,TGCGCCAGCAGCGCCTACAGGGGGAATTACACAGATACGCAGTATTTT,CASSAYRGNYTDTQYF
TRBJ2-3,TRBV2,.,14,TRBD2,TGTGCCAGCAGGCGAGCGGGAGCCAGAGATACGCAGTATTTT,CASRRAGARDTQYF
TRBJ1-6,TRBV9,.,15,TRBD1,TGTGCCAGCAGCGCGACAGGGAGTGTAGATTCACCCCTCCACTTT,CASSATGSVDSPLHF
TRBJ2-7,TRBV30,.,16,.,TGTGCCTGGAGTGTACGGGCTCGGGGGAGCTCCTACGAGCAGTACTTC,CAWSVRARGSSYEQYF
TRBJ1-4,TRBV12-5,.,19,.,TGTGCTAGTGGTTTGACGTTGGGGGACTTTCCGAAGAATAATGAAAAACTGTTTTTT,CASGLTLGDFPKNNEKLFF
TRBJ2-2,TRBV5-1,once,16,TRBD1,TGCGCCAGCAGCTTGGAACAGGGGGCGAACACCGGGGAGCTGTTTTTT,CASSLEQGANTGELFF
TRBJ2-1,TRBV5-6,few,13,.,TGTGCCAGCAGCTTCTCGGGTGTCGATGAGCAGTTCTTC,CASSFSGVDEQFF
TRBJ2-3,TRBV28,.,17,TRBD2,TGTGCCAGCAGTTTAAGAACTAGCGGGGGGGTATTAGATACGCAGTATTTT,CASSLRTSGGVLDTQYF
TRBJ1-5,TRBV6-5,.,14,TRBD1,TGTGCCAGCAGTTACCACAGGGGCGGGCAGCCCCAGCATTTT,CASSYHRGGQPQHF
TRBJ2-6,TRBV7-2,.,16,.,TGTGCCAGCAGCTTAGTAAACGGAGATGGGGCCAACGTCCTGACTTTC,CASSLVNGDGANVLTF
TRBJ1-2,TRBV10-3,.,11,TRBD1,TGTGCCACCAACAGGGGTCATGGCTACACCTTC,CATNRGHGYTF
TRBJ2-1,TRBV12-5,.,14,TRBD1,TGTGCTAGTGGCCGGGACAGGGAATACAATGAGCAGTTCTTC,CASGRDREYNEQFF
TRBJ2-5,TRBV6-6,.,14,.,TGTGCCAGCAGTCCCACACAGGGAGGGGAGACCCAGTACTTC,CASSPTQGGETQYF
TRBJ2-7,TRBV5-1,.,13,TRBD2,TGCGCCAGCAGCACCGGACTAGCGGCCGAGCAGTACTTC,CASSTGLAAEQYF
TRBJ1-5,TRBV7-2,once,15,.,TGTGCCAGCAGCAGTTGGGACACTAGCAATCAGCCCCAGCATTTT,CASSSWDTSNQPQHF
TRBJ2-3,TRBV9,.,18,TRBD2,TGTGCCAGCAGCGCAACAGGACTAGCGGGATGGGGCACAGATACGCAGTATTTT,CASSATGLAGWGTDTQYF